This T cell receptor beta chain was profiled in a study of cytomegalovirus exposure and HLA in healthy donors. The CDR3 covers 14 residues. V shed 4 bases, J shed 5 bases, and the junction held 9 bases outside the gene matches. Germline CDR1 is GTSNPN and CDR2 is SVGIG (reference sequence). Using immunoSEQ multiplex PCR, the repertoire was profiled, and TCRdb retains in-frame clones only, with some absent. This table has 140,000 to 150,000 clones, about 87% appearing once. Material for sequencing was PBMCs. This chain joins TRBV30 and TRBJ2-7, with 9 bases that match TRBD2. The TCR sequence derives from a man between 18 and 35 years old in good health and CMV-seropositive. Here the CDR3 reads CAWKGMAGGNEQYF. The CDR3 nucleotides are TGTGCCTGGAAGGGTATGGCGGGGGGGAACGAGCAGTACTTC.